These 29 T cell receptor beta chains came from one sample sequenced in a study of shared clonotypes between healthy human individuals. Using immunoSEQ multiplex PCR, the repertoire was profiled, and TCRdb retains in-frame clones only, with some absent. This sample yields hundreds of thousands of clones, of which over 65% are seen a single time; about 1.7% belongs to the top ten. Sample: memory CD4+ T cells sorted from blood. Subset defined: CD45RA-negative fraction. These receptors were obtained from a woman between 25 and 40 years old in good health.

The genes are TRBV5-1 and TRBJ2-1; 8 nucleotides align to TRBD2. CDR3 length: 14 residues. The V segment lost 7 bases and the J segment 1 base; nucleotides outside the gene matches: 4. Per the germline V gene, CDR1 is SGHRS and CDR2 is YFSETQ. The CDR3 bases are TGCGCCAGCCGAGCGGGAGAATCCTACAATGAGCAGTTCTTC. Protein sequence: CASRAGESYNEQFF. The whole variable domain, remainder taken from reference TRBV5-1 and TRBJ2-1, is KAGVTQTPRYLIKTRGQQVTLSCSPISGHRSVSWYQQTPGQGLQFLFEYFSETQRNKGNFPGRFSGRQFSNSRSEMNVSTLELGDSALYLCASRAGESYNEQFFGPGTRLTVL.

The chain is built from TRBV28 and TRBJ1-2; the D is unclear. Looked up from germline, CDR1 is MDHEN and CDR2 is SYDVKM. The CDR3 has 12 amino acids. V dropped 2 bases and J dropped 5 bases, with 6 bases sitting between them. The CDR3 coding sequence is TGTGCCAGCAGTTTAGACCCGTATGGCTACACCTTC. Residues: CASSLDPYGYTF.

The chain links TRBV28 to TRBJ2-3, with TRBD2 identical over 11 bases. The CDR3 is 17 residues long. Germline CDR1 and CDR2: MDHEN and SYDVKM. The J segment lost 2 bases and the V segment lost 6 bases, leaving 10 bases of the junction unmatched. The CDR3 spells CASRVNSGRDDTDTQYF. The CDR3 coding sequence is TGTGCCAGCAGGGTGAATAGCGGGAGGGACGACACAGATACGCAGTATTTT.

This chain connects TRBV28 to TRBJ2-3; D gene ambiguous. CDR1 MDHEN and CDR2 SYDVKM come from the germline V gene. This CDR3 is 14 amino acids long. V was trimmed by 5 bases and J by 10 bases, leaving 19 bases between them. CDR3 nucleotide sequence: TGTGCCAGCAGTCGGGTTAGTGAGTTTGGTGCGCAGTATTTT. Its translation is CASSRVSEFGAQYF.

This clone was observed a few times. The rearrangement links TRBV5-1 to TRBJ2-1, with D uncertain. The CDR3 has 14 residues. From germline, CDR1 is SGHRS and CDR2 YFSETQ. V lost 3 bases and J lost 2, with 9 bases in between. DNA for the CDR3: TGCGCCAGCAGCTATGGGAATACCTACAATGAGCAGTTCTTC. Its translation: CASSYGNTYNEQFF.

The CDR3 is CASSSKFPGELFF. Here the CDR3 DNA reads TGCGCCAGCAGCTCAAAGTTTCCCGGGGAGCTGTTTTTT. This chain connects TRBV5-1 to TRBJ2-2; D not certain. This CDR3 has 13 residues. V was pared by 3 bases and J by 6 bases, with 9 bases between. CDR1 and CDR2 from the germline V gene are SGHRS and YFSETQ.

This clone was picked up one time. CDR3 loop: CASSQGAGGTYEQYF. CDR3 DNA: TGTGCCAGCAGCCAAGGGGCGGGGGGAACCTACGAGCAGTACTTC. The chain has TRBV6-5 and TRBJ2-7, with 8 bases aligning to TRBD2. From germline, CDR1 is MNHEY and CDR2 SVGAGI. The CDR3 covers 15 residues. Trimming cost V 6 bases and J 2 bases; bases outside gene matches: 9.

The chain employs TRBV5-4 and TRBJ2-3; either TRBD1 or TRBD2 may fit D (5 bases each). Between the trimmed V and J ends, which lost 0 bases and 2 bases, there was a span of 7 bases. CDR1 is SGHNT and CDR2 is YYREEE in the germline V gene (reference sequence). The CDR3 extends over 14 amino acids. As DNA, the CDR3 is TGTGCCAGCAGCTTGGGGGGGTACACAGATACGCAGTATTTT. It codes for CASSLGGYTDTQYF.

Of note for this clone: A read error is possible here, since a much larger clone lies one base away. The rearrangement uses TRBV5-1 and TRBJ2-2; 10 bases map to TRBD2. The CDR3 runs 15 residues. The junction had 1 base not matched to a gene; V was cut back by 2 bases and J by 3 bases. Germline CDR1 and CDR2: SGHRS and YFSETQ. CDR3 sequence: CASSFLAGDTGELFF. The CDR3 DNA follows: TGCGCCAGCAGCTTTCTAGCGGGAGACACCGGGGAGCTGTTTTTT.

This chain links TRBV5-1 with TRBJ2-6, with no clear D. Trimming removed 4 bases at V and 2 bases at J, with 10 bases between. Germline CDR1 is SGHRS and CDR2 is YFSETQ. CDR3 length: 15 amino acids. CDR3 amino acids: CASSLQDPGANVLTF. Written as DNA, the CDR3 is TGCGCCAGCAGCCTGCAGGACCCTGGGGCCAACGTCCTGACTTTC.

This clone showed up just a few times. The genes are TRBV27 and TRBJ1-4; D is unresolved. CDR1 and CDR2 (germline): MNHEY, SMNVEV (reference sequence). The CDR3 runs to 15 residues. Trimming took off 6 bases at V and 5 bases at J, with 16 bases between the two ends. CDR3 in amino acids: CASRGRNLLNEKLFF. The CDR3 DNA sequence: TGTGCCAGCAGGGGTCGCAACCTTCTCAATGAAAAACTGTTTTTT.

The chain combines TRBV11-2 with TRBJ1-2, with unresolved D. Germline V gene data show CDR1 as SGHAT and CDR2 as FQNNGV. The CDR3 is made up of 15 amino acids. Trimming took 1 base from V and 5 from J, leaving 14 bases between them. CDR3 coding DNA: TGTGCCAGCAGCTTAGTCGGGTCCTCCCTTTATGGCTACACCTTC. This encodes CASSLVGSSLYGYTF.

The CDR3 reads CASSRQGRELFF. The CDR3, as DNA: TGTGCCAGCAGTCGACAGGGAAGGGAGCTGTTTTTT. The V gene is TRBV11-2, the J gene TRBJ2-2; 7 bases map to TRBD1. This CDR3 has 12 residues. Per the germline V gene, CDR1 is SGHAT and CDR2 is FQNNGV. The V segment lost 6 bases and the J segment 9 bases; nucleotides outside the gene matches: 4. Full variable domain (outside the CDR3, taken from reference TRBV11-2 and TRBJ2-2): EAGVAQSPRYKIIEKRQSVAFWCNPISGHATLYWYQQILGQGPKLLIQFQNNGVVDDSQLPKDRFSAERLKGVDSTLKIQPAKLEDSAVYLCASSRQGRELFFGEGSRLTVL.

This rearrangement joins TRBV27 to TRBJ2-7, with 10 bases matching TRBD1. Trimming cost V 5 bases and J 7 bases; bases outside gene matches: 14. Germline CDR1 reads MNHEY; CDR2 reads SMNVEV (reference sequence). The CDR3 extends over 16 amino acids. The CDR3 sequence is CASSPTPGTGVNEQYF. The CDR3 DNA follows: TGTGCCAGCAGTCCGACCCCCGGGACAGGGGTTAATGAGCAGTACTTC.

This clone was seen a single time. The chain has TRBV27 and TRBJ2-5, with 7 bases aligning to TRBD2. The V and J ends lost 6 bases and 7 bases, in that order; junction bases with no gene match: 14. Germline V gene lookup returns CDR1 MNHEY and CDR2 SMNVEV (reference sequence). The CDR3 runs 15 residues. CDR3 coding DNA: TGTGCCAGCAGAGTGGGGGGAGGGCCTTTGGGGACCCAGTACTTC. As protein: CASRVGGGPLGTQYF.

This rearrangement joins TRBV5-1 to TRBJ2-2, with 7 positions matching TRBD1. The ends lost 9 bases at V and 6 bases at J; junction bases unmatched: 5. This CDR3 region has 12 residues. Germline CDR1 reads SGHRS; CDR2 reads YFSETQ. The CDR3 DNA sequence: TGCGCCATCACAGGGGTGGCCGGGGAGCTGTTTTTT. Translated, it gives CAITGVAGELFF.

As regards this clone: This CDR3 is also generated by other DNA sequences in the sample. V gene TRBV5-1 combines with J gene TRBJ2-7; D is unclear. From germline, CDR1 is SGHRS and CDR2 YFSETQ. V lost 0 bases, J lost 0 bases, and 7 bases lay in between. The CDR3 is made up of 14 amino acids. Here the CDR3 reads CASSLGPSSYEQYF. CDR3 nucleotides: TGCGCCAGCAGCTTGGGTCCGAGCTCCTACGAGCAGTACTTC.

This CDR3 reads CASNDNRNTEAFF. The CDR3 DNA reads TGTGCCAGCAACGATAACAGGAACACTGAAGCTTTCTTT. The rearrangement links TRBV6-6 to TRBJ1-1; D is unclear. This CDR3 region has 13 residues. V lost 7 bases to trimming and J lost 1 base, with 10 bases between them. Germline lookup yields CDR1 MNHNY and CDR2 SVGAGI (reference sequence).

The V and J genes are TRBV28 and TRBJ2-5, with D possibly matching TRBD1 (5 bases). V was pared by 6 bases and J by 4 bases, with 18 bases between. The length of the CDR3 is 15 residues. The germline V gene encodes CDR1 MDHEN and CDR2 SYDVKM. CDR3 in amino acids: CASSQGGAAGETQYF. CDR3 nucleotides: TGTGCCAGCAGCCAGGGTGGGGCGGCCGGAGAGACCCAGTACTTC.

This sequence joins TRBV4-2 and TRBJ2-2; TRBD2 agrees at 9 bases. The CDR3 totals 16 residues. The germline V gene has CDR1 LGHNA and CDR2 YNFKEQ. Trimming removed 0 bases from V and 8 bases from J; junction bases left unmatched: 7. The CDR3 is CASSQEKAGGFGELFF. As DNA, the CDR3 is TGTGCCAGCAGCCAAGAAAAAGCGGGAGGTTTTGGGGAGCTGTTTTTT.

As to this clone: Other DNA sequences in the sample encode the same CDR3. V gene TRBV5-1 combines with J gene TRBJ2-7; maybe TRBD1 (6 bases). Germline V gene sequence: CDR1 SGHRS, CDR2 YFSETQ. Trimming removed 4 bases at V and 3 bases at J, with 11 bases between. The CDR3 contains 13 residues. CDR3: CASSLSQGYEQYF. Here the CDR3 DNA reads TGCGCCAGCAGCCTATCACAGGGCTACGAGCAGTACTTC.

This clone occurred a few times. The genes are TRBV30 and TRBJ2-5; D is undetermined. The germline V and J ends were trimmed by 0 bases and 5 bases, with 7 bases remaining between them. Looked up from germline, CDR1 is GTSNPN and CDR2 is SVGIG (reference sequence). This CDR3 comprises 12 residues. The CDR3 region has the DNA TGTGCCTGGAGTGTAAATTGGGAGACCCAGTACTTC. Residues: CAWSVNWETQYF.

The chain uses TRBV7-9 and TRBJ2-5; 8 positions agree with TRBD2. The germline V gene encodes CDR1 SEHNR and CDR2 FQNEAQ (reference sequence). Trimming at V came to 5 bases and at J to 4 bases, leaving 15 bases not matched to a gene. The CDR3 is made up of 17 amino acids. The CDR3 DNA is TGTGCCAGCAGCCACCGAGCGGGAGAGGTGTTGGGAGAGACCCAGTACTTC. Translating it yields CASSHRAGEVLGETQYF. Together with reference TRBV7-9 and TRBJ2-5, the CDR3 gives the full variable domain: DTGVSQNPRHKITKRGQNVTFRCDPISEHNRLYWYRQTLGQGPEFLTYFQNEAQLEKSRLLSDRFSAERPKGSFSTLEIQRTEQGDSAMYLCASSHRAGEVLGETQYFGPGTRLLVL.

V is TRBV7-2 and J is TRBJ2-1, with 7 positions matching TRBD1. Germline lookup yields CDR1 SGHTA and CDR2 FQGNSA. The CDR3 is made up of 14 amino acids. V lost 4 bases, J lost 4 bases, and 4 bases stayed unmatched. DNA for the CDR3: TGTGCCAGCAGCTCGGGACAGAATTACAATGAGCAGTTCTTC. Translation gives CASSSGQNYNEQFF.

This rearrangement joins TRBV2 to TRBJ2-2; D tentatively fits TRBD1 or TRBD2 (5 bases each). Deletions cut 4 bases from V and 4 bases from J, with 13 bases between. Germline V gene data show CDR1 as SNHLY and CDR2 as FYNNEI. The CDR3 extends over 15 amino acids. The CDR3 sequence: CASSVMGTGTGELFF. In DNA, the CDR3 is TGTGCCAGCAGTGTTATGGGGACGGGCACCGGGGAGCTGTTTTTT. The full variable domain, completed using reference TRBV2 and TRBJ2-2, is EPEVTQTPSHQVTQMGQEVILRCVPISNHLYFYWYRQILGQKVEFLVSFYNNEISEKSEIFDDQFSVERPDGSNFTLKIRSTKLEDSAMYFCASSVMGTGTGELFFGEGSRLTVL.

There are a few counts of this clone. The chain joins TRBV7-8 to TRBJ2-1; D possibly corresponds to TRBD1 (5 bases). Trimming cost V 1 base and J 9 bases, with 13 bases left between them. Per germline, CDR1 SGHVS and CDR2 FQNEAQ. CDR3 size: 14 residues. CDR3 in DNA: TGTGCCAGCAGCTTAGTCCTGCTCCAGGGTGAGCAGTTCTTC. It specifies CASSLVLLQGEQFF.

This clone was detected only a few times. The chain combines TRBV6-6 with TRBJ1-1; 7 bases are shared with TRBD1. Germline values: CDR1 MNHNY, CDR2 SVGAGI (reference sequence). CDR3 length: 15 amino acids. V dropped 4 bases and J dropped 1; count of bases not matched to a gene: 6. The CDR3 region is CASSFPGQRNTEAFF. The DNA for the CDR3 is TGTGCCAGCAGTTTCCCGGGACAGAGGAACACTGAAGCTTTCTTT.

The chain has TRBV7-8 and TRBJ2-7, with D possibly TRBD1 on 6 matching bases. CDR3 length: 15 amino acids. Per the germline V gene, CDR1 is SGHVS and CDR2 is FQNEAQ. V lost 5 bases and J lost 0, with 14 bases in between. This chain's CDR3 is CASSGTQGSSYEQYF. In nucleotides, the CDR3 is TGTGCCAGCAGCGGAACGCAGGGGAGCTCCTACGAGCAGTACTTC.

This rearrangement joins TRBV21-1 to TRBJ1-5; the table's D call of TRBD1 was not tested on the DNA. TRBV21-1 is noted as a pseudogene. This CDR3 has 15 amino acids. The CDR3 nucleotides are TGTGCCAGCAGCACCCACAGGATTAGCAATCAGCCCCAGCATTTT. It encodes CASSTHRISNQPQHF.